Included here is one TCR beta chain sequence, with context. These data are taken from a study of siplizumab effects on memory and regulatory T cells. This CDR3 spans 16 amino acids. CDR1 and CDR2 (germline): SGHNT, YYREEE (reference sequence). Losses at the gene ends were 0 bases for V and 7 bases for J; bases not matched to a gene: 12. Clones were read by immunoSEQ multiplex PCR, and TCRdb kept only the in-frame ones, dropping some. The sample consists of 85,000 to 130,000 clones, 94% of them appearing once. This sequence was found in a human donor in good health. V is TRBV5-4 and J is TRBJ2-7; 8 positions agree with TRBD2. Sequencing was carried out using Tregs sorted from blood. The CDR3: CASSLGRAGGAVEQYF. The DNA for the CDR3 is TGTGCCAGCAGCTTGGGGCGCGCGGGAGGAGCGGTTGAGCAGTACTTC.